The 8 T cell receptor beta chains reported below all come from one sample, sequenced in a study of control samples from healthy donors and cancer patients. The protocol was immunoSEQ multiplex PCR, while the TCRdb copy is restricted to in-frame clones and leaves out a portion. Here the sample table reports under 200,000 clones. Sequencing was performed on blood. The receptors were gathered from a woman aged 25 to 39 in good health.

The genes are TRBV28 and TRBJ2-7; D is undetermined. Germline values: CDR1 MDHEN, CDR2 SYDVKM. V shed 5 bases and J shed 4 bases, with 6 bases lying between them. The CDR3 sequence is 11 residues long. CDR3 sequence (DNA): TGTGCCAGCAGTATTGGGTACGAGCAGTACTTC. Its protein is CASSIGYEQYF.

The chain recombines TRBV2 with TRBJ1-1, with 7 bases that match TRBD1. The CDR3 loop spans 13 amino acids. Looked up from germline, CDR1 is SNHLY and CDR2 is FYNNEI. V lost 7 bases and J lost 5; bases outside the gene matches: 7. This CDR3 is CASIRHRGTEAFF. CDR3 DNA sequence: TGTGCCAGCATACGTCACAGGGGTACTGAAGCTTTCTTT.

In nucleotides, the CDR3 is TGTGCCATCAGTGGCCCCTCGTTTTCAACTGAAGCTTTCTTT. It specifies CAISGPSFSTEAFF. V gene TRBV10-3 combines with J gene TRBJ1-1; the D is unclear. Trimming shortened V by 4 bases and J by 5 bases, and 14 bases separated the two germline ends. Germline V gives CDR1 ENHRY, CDR2 SYGVKD. This CDR3 has 14 amino acids.

The chain couples TRBV7-2 to TRBJ2-2, with D unresolved. V lost 5 bases to trimming and J lost 1 base, with 17 bases between them. The length of the CDR3 is 17 residues. Per germline, CDR1 SGHTA and CDR2 FQGNSA. CDR3 sequence reads: CASSLHSSARNTGELFF. The CDR3 DNA reads TGTGCCAGCAGCCTACACAGTTCGGCCCGGAACACCGGGGAGCTGTTTTTT.

This chain connects TRBV14 to TRBJ2-3, with D hard to call. V was shortened by 4 bases and J by 6 bases, with 14 bases between the two germline ends. The CDR3 runs 14 residues. CDR1 is SGHDN and CDR2 is FVKESK in the germline V gene. The CDR3 coding sequence is TGTGCCAGCAGCCCCTATGGGGTGGGGGATACGCAGTATTTT. Residues: CASSPYGVGDTQYF. The entire variable domain, with the rest obtained from reference TRBV14 and TRBJ2-3, is as follows: EAGVTQFPSHSVIEKGQTVTLRCDPISGHDNLYWYRRVMGKEIKFLLHFVKESKQDESGMPNNRFLAERTGGTYSTLKVQPAELEDSGVYFCASSPYGVGDTQYFGPGTRLTVL.

The genes are TRBV28 and TRBJ1-2, with TRBD1 matching 9 bases. The CDR3 is made up of 15 amino acids. Germline V gene lookup returns CDR1 MDHEN and CDR2 SYDVKM. With 4 bases clipped from V and 4 bases from J, the junction kept 7 bases outside the gene matches. CDR3 region: CASSSSGTGFYGYTF. For the CDR3, the DNA is TGTGCCAGCAGTTCCTCCGGGACAGGGTTCTATGGCTACACCTTC.

The chain recombines TRBV5-6 with TRBJ1-5; D call uncertain. The CDR3 is made up of 14 amino acids. V gave up 0 bases and J gave up 2 bases, with 6 bases separating them. Germline CDR1 and CDR2: SGHDT and YYEEEE. DNA for the CDR3: TGTGCCAGCAGCTTGGAAGGGCGCAATCAGCCCCAGCATTTT. This gives the protein CASSLEGRNQPQHF. The variable domain in full, completed from reference TRBV5-6 and TRBJ1-5, reads DAGVTQSPTHLIKTRGQQVTLRCSPKSGHDTVSWYQQALGQGPQFIFQYYEEEERQRGNFPDRFSGHQFPNYSSELNVNALLLGDSALYLCASSLEGRNQPQHFGDGTRLSIL.

The chain couples TRBV6-1 to TRBJ1-4, with D uncertain. Germline CDR1 MNHNS, CDR2 SASEGT. The V and J ends lost 3 bases and 0 bases respectively, with 14 bases between them. This CDR3 is 17 amino acids long. The CDR3 sequence: CASSETLRAATNEKLFF. Here the CDR3 DNA reads TGTGCCAGCAGTGAGACCCTTAGGGCAGCAACTAATGAAAAACTGTTTTTT.